The subject of this entry is one T cell receptor (beta chain). All enrollees were about 18 to 89 years old and from 20 to 30 US areas. Participant-reported clinical history was the basis for cohort assignment. In the authors' methods: Nucleated cell counts were estimated from reference gene primer amplification. Profiled with immunoSEQ multiplex PCR; TCRdb holds only in-frame clones, not every one. From that table come the V and J calls and clone size; the DNA was used to work out D and trimming. This table has around 290,000 clones, roughly 90% appearing once. This entry is derived from a study of blood T cell repertoires in COVID-19. Study at large: In each case, the material was cDNA or gDNA derived from T cells, B-cell-depleted T cells, or PBMCs.

The V end was cut by 0 bases, the J end by 2 bases, with 7 bases between. This CDR3 contains 14 residues. CDR1 and CDR2 from the germline V gene are SGDLS and YYNGEE. This sequence joins TRBV9 and TRBJ2-3; D is ambiguous. The clonotype comes from a woman aged 25 to 39 who had recovered from COVID-19. The sequenced material came from PBMCs or T cells enriched from blood (not recorded which). The CDR3: CASSVEVATDTQYF. The CDR3 nucleotides read TGTGCCAGCAGCGTAGAGGTAGCCACAGATACGCAGTATTTT.